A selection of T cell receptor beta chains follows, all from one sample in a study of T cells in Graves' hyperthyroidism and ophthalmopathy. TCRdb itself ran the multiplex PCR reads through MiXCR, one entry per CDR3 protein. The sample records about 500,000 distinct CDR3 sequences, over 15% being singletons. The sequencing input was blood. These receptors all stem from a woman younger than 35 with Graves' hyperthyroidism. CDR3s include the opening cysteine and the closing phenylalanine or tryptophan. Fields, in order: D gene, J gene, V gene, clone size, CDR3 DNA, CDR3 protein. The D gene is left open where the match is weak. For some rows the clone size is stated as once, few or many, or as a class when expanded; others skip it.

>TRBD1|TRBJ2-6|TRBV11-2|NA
TGTGCCAGCAGCTCCCCTCGAGGGGGCGCGGCCGGGGCCAACGTCCTGACTTTC
CASSSPRGGAAGANVLTF
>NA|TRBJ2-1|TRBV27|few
TGTGCCAGCAGTTTATTTGAGCGATCCTACAATGAGCAGTTCTTC
CASSLFERSYNEQFF
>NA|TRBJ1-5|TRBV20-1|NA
TGCAGTGCTAGTAGGGTCAGGATAGGGAATCAGCCCCAGCATTTT
CSASRVRIGNQPQHF
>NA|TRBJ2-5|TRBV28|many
TGTGCCAGCAGTTTACGACGGACGTACCGACACCAAGAGACCCAGTACTTC
CASSLRRTYRHQETQYF
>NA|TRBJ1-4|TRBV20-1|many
TGCAGTGCTATGCAGGGGAACAATGAAAAACTGTTTTTT
CSAMQGNNEKLFF
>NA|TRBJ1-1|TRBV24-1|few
TGTGCCAGCCAGGGTTTGTACACTGAAGCTTTCTTT
CASQGLYTEAFF
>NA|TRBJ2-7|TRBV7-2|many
TGTGCCAGCAGCTTATTTGCGGGTAGCGACGAGCAGTACTTC
CASSLFAGSDEQYF
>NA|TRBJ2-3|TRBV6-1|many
TGTGCCAGCATAGGCCTGGGGAGCACAGATACGCAGTATTTT
CASIGLGSTDTQYF
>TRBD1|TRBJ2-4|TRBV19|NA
TGTGCCAGTAATCCGACAGGGACGGGAACCAAAAACATTCAGTACTTC
CASNPTGTGTKNIQYF
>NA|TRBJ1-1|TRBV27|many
TGTGCCAGCAGTTTAGCTCCGGTAAACACTGAAGCTTTCTTT
CASSLAPVNTEAFF
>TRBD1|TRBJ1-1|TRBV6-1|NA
TGTGCCAGCAGTCGACAGGGTCAGAACATTGAAGCTTTCTTT
CASSRQGQNIEAFF
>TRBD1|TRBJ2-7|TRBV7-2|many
TGTGCCAGCAGCGCACAAACGAAAGGACAGGGAACCTACGAGCAGTACTTC
CASSAQTKGQGTYEQYF
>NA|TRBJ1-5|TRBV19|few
TGTGCCAGTAGTATGCCCGATTGGGGCGGTCAGCCCCAGCATTTT
CASSMPDWGGQPQHF
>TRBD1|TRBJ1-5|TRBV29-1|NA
TGCAGCGTTGCGTCCGGGACAGGGAATCAGCCCCAGCATTTT
CSVASGTGNQPQHF
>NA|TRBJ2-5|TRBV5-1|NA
TGCGCCAGCAACTTCCGCCAGCCACGCCAAGAGACCCAGTACTTC
CASNFRQPRQETQYF
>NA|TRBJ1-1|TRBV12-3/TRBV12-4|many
TGTGCCAGCAGTTTCCGATCACAGGAGGCTTTCTTT
CASSFRSQEAFF
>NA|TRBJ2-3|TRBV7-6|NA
TGTGCCAGCACCCGCTGGGTAGGCCGGGATACGCAGTATTTT
CASTRWVGRDTQYF
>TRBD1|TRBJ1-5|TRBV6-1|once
TGTGCCAGCACCCCGGGACAGCCCCCGGCACGTTCGTATCCCCAGCATTTT
CASTPGQPPARSYPQHF
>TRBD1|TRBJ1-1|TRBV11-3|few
TGTGCCAGCAGCTTAAGTGGGACAGGGTTTGCTGAAGCTTTCTTT
CASSLSGTGFAEAFF
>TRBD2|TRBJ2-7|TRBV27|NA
TGTGCCAGCAGTTTGGGCGGGAGGATCACCTACGAGCAGTACTTC
CASSLGGRITYEQYF
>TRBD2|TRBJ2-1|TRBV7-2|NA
TGTGCCAGCAGCTTAGGCGGGAGCGGTTTCAATGAGCAGTTCTTC
CASSLGGSGFNEQFF
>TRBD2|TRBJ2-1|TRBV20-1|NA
TGCAGTGCTAGTGGGGCTAGCGGGAGCTACAATGAGCAGTTCTTC
CSASGASGSYNEQFF
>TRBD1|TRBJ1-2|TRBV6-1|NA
TGTGCCAGCAGAGAGGACAGGGGGGGAGATGGCTACACCTTC
CASREDRGGDGYTF
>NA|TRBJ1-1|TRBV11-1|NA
TGTGCCAGCAGTCACCCGTCTTACACTGGAGCTTTCTTT
CASSHPSYTGAFF
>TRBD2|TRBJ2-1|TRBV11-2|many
TGTGCCAGCAGCTTAGTGGGGACTAGAATGTACAATGAGCAGTTCTTC
CASSLVGTRMYNEQFF
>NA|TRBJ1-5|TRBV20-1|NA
TGCAGTGCTACCATCGGGGGGGTGGGCAATCAGCCCCAGCATTTT
CSATIGGVGNQPQHF
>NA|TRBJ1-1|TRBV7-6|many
TGTGCCAGCAGCGTTGGGATCCCCGGGCGCACTGAAGCTTTCTTT
CASSVGIPGRTEAFF
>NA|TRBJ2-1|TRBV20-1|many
TGCAGTGCTAGAGAGGCCCGCTCCTACAATGAGCAGTTCTTC
CSAREARSYNEQFF